This T cell receptor beta chain stems from a study of blood T cell repertoires in COVID-19. Libraries were prepared by immunoSEQ multiplex PCR; TCRdb keeps only in-frame clonotypes and omits some of them. Found here are 200,000 to 250,000 clones, roughly 90% of them singletons; the top ten hold 2.6%. The CDR3 consists of 15 residues. J gave up 5 bases and V 1 base, and 6 bases lay outside the gene matches. CDR1 and CDR2 (germline): SGHTA, FQGNSA. The chain links TRBV7-2 to TRBJ2-7; TRBD2 matches at 9 bases. Sequences were obtained from PBMCs or T cells enriched from blood (not recorded which). This clonotype was sampled from a woman younger than 45 who had recovered from COVID-19. In DNA, the CDR3 is TGTGCCAGCAGCTTAGTGTCGAGCGGGGGGCACGAGCAGTACTTC. Amino acids: CASSLVSSGGHEQYF.